This T cell receptor (beta chain) originates from a study of blood T cell repertoires in COVID-19. CDR1 LNHDA and CDR2 SQIVND come from the germline V gene (reference sequence). Between the trimmed V and J ends, which lost 1 base and 2 bases, there was a span of 11 bases. CDR3 size: 15 residues. The table came from immunoSEQ multiplex PCR; TCRdb's copy has only in-frame clones and leaves some out. The sample includes about 120,000 clones, 60% to 80% of them seen just once. The gene calls are TRBV19 and TRBJ1-1; possibly TRBD1 for D (5 bases). This sequence was found in a woman of 80 years or more with active or convalescent COVID-19. The sample was peripheral blood. Here the CDR3 DNA reads TGTGCCAGTAGTATAGTGGCGGGGGGAAACACTGAAGCTTTCTTT. Amino acid sequence: CASSIVAGGNTEAFF.